A selection of T cell receptor beta chains follows, all from one sample in a study of early T cells in non-severe SARS-CoV-2 infection. MiXCR, applied by TCRdb to the 5' RACE reads, yields one record per CDR3 protein. The sample lists tens of thousands of distinct CDR3 sequences; approximately 13% were seen once. This specimen was whole blood, taken at baseline. Receptors were obtained from an adult who was a healthcare worker with PCR-confirmed SARS-CoV-2 infection or an uninfected control (not recorded which). The CDR3 runs from the conserved cysteine through the conserved F or W. A D gene is named only where the DNA matches it firmly. Only part of the rows carry a size: once, few, many, or a class if the clone is expanded.

DNA | CDR3 | V | D | J | size
TGTGCCAGCAGTGAACAGGGGATCCACGAGCAGTACTTC | CASSEQGIHEQYF | TRBV2 | NA | TRBJ2-7 | few
TGCAGTGCCGGGAACTATAGGGGCGATGGCTACACCTTC | CSAGNYRGDGYTF | TRBV20-1 | NA | TRBJ1-2 | NA
TGTGCCAGCAGTGGGACTAGCGGGATAGGCGGGGAGCTGTTTTTT | CASSGTSGIGGELFF | TRBV2 | TRBD2 | TRBJ2-2 | NA
TGTGCCAGCAGCTCGGGACAGGGCCATACCCCAGCTTTCTTT | CASSSGQGHTPAFF | TRBV7-6 | TRBD1 | TRBJ1-1 | NA
TGCAGTGCTAGAGATGGCGGACTAGCGATAGGGACAGATACGCAGTATTTT | CSARDGGLAIGTDTQYF | TRBV20-1 | TRBD2 | TRBJ2-3 | few
TGCGCCAGTGGGAGGAGCGGGAACTCAGAGACCCAGTACTTC | CASGRSGNSETQYF | TRBV10-2 | TRBD2 | TRBJ2-5 | NA
TGCGCCAGCAGCTTGATGGAGAACACCGGGGAGCTGTTTTTT | CASSLMENTGELFF | TRBV5-1 | NA | TRBJ2-2 | NA
TGTGCCACTCTACGGGACAGACCCTACGAGCAGTACTTC | CATLRDRPYEQYF | TRBV10-3 | TRBD1 | TRBJ2-7 | NA
TGTGCCAGCAGTTACTCGAGACGGACGAACACCGGGGAGCTGTTTTTT | CASSYSRRTNTGELFF | TRBV6-5 | NA | TRBJ2-2 | many
TGTGCCGGACAGCAAAACACTGAAGCTTTCTTT | CAGQQNTEAFF | TRBV30 | NA | TRBJ1-1 | NA